This T cell receptor (beta chain) was captured by sequencing in a study of blood T cells in healthy people across ages. General study points: Versus aged donors, long-lived donors had higher diversity and more naive CD4+ cells. Significant beta diversity loss was already apparent by age 40, declining roughly linearly. A strong correlation was seen between TCR beta diversity and naive T cell percentage. Changes seen in expanded clonotypes were possibly confounded by donor CMV status left unknown.

V lost 1 base, J lost 4 bases, and 3 bases lay in between. The germline V gene has CDR1 LNHDA and CDR2 SQIVND (reference sequence). The CDR3 extends over 12 amino acids. As for this clonotype: Antigen specificity is unknown.

It was with a sample-barcoded 5' primer and a J-beta primer mix that a second PCR of roughly 7 to 12 cycles was run. TCRdb itself ran the 5' RACE reads through MiXCR, one entry per CDR3 protein. The sample consists of about 780,000 distinct CDR3 sequences, more than 35% of them appearing once. This receptor was taken from a man older than 75 in good health. The chain couples TRBV19 to TRBJ2-3; D not certain. The sequencing sample was made of blood. DNA for the CDR3: TGTGCCAGTAGTATAGCCGCAGATACGCAGTATTTT. Its protein product is CASSIAADTQYF.